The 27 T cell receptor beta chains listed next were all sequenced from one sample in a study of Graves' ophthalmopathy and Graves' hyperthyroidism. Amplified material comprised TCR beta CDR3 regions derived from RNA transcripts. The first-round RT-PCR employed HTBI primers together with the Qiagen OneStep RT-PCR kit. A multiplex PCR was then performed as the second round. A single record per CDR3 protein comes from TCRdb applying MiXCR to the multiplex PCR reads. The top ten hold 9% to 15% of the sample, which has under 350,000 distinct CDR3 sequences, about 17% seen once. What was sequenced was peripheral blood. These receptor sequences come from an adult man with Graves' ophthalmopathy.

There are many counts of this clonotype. The CDR3 loop is CASSTPRGGGETQYF. Here the CDR3 DNA reads TGTGCCAGCAGCACCCCGCGCGGGGGGGGGGAGACCCAGTACTTC. V usage is TRBV12-3 or TRBV12-4 and J usage is TRBJ2-5; 9 bases line up with TRBD2. Unmatched junction bases numbered 10, after V lost 6 bases and J lost 5 bases. This CDR3 has 15 amino acids.

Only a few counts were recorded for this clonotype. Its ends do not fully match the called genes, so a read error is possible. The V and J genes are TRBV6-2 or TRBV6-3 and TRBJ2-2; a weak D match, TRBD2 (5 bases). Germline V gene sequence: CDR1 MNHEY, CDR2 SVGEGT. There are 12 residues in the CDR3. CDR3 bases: TGTGCCAGCACTTACCTAACCGGGGAGCTGTCTTTT. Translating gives CASTYLTGELSF.

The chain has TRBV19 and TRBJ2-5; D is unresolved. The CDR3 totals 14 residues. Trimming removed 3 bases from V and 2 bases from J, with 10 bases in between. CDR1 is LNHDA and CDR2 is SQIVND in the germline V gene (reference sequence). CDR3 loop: CASSIDGFQETQYF. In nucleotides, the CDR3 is TGTGCCAGTAGTATCGATGGGTTTCAAGAGACCCAGTACTTC.

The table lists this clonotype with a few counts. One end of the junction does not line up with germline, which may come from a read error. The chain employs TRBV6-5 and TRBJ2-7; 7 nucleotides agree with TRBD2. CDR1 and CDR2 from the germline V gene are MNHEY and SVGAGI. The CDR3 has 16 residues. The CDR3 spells CASSSSTIGRPYEQCF. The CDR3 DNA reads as TGTGCCAGCAGTTCCAGTACTATCGGGAGGCCCTACGAGCAGTGCTTC.

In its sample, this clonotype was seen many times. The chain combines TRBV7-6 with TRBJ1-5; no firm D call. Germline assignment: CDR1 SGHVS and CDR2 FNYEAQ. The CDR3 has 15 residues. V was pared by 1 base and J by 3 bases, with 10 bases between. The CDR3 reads CASSLEWGINQPQHF. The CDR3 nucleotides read TGTGCCAGCAGCTTAGAATGGGGTATCAATCAGCCCCAGCATTTT.

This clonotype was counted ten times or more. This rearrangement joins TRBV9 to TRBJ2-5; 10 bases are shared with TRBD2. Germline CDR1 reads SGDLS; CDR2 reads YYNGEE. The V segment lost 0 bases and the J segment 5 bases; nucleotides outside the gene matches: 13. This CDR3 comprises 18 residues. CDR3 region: CASSVASGRAQIMETQYF. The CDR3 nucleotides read TGTGCCAGCAGCGTAGCCAGCGGGAGGGCCCAAATCATGGAGACCCAGTACTTC.

The CDR3 loop is CASRGGWGETQYF. CDR3 in DNA: TGTGCCAGCAGGGGGGGCTGGGGAGAGACCCAGTACTTC. This chain links TRBV6-2 or TRBV6-3 with TRBJ2-5; D possibly uses TRBD1 or TRBD2 (6 bases each). The CDR3 extends over 13 amino acids. Germline V CDR1 and CDR2: MNHEY, SVGEGT. V shed 6 bases and J shed 4 bases, with 12 bases lying between them.

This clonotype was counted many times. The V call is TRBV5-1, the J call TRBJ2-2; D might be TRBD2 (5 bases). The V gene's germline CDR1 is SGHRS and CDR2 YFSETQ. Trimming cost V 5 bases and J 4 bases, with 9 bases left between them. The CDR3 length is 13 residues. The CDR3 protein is CASRRTSTGELFF. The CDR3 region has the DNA TGCGCCAGCAGAAGAACTAGCACCGGGGAGCTGTTTTTT.

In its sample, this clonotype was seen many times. The CDR3 here is CATSNRGHQPQHF. The DNA of the CDR3 is TGTGCCACCAGTAACCGGGGGCATCAGCCCCAGCATTTT. The rearrangement joins TRBV24-1 to TRBJ1-5, with a possible D match to TRBD1 (6 bases). CDR1 KGHDR and CDR2 SFDVKD come from the germline V gene. The CDR3 totals 13 residues. V was trimmed by 6 bases and J by 5 bases, leaving 10 bases between them.

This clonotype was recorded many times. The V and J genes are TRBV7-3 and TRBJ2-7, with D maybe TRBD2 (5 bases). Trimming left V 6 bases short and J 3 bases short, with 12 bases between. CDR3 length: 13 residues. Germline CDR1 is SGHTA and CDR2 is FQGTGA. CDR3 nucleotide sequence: TGTGCCAGCAGTGACGGACTGAGCTACGAGCAGTACTTC. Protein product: CASSDGLSYEQYF.

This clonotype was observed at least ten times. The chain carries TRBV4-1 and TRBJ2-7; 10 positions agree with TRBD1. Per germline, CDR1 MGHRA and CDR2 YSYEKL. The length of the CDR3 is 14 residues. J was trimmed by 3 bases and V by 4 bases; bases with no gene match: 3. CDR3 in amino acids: CASSRGDRGYEQYF. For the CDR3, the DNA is TGCGCCAGCAGCCGAGGGGACAGGGGCTACGAGCAGTACTTC.

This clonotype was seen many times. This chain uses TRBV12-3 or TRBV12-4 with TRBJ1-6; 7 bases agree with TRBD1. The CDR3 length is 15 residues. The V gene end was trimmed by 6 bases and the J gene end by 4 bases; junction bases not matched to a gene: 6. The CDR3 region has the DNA TGTGCCAGCAGCAGAGGGGACAGTTATAATTCACCCCTCCACTTT. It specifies CASSRGDSYNSPLHF.

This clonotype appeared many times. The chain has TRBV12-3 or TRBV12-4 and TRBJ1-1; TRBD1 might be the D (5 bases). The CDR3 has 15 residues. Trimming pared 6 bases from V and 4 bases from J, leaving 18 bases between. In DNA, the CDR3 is TGTGCCAGCAGCAGTTCCGACAGCCGAACCACTGAAGCTTTCTTT. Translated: CASSSSDSRTTEAFF.

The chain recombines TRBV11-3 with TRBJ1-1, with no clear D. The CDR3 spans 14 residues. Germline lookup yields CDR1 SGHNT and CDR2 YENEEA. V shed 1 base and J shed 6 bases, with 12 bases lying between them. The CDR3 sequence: CASSLGFSGAEAFF. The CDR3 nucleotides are TGTGCCAGCAGCTTAGGCTTTAGTGGCGCTGAAGCTTTCTTT.

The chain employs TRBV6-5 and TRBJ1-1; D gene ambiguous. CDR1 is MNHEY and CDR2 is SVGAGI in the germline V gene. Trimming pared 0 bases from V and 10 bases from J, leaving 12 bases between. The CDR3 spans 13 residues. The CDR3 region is CASSYSKVAPAFF. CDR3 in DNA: TGTGCCAGCAGTTACTCGAAAGTAGCCCCAGCTTTCTTT.

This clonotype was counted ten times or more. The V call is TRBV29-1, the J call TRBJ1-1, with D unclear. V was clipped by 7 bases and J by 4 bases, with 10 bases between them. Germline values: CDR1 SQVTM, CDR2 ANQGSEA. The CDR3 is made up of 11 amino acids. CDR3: CSAGSSTEAFF. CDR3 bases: TGCAGCGCTGGCTCGAGCACTGAAGCTTTCTTT. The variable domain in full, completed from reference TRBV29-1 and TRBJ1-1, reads SAVISQKPSRDICQRGTSLTIQCQVDSQVTMMFWYRQQPGQSLTLIATANQGSEATYESGFVIDKFPISRPNLTFSTLTVSNMSPEDSSIYLCSAGSSTEAFFGQGTRLTVV.

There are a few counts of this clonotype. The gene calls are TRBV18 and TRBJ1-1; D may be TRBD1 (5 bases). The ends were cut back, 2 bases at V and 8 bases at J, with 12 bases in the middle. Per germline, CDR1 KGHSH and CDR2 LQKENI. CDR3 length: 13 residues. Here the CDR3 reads CASSPGGKQEAFF. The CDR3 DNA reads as TGTGCCAGCTCACCAGGGGGGAAACAAGAAGCTTTCTTT.

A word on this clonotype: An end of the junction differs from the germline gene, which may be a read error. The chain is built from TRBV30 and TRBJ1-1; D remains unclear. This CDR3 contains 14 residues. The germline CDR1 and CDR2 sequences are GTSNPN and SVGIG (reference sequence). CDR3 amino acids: CAWSKTSLNTEASF. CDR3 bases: TGTGCCTGGAGCAAGACCTCTTTGAACACTGAAGCTTCCTTT.

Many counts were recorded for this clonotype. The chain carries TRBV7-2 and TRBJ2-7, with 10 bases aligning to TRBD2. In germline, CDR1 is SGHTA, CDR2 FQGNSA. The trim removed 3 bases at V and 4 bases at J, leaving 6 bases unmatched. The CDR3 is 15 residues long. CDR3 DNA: TGTGCCAGCAGCTTTAGCGGGAGGTTCCCGTACGAGCAGTACTTC. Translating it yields CASSFSGRFPYEQYF.

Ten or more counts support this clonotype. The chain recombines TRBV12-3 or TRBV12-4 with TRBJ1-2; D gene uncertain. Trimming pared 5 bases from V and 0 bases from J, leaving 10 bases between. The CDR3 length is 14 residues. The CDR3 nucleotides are TGTGCCAGCAGTAATGACAACACTAACTATGGCTACACCTTC. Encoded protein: CASSNDNTNYGYTF.

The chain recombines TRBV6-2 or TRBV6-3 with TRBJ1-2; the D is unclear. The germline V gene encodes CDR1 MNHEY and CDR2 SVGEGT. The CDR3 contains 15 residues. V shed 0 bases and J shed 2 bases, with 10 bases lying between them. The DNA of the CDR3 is TGTGCCAGCAGTTACTCCTCGGCGGTGAACTATGGCTACACCTTC. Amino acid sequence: CASSYSSAVNYGYTF.

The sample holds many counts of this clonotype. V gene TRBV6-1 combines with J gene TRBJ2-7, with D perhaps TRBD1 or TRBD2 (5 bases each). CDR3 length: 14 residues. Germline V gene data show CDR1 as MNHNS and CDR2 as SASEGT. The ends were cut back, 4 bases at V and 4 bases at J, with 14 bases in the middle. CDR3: CASSGRGRAYEQYF. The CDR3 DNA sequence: TGTGCCAGCAGTGGCCGGGGACGGGCATACGAGCAGTACTTC.

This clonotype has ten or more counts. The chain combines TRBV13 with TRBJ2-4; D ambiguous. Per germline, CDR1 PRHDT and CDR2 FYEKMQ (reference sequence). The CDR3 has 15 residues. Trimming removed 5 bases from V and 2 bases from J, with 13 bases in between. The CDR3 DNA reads TGTGCCAGCAGCCCGATGACACCAACCAAAAACATTCAGTACTTC. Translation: CASSPMTPTKNIQYF.

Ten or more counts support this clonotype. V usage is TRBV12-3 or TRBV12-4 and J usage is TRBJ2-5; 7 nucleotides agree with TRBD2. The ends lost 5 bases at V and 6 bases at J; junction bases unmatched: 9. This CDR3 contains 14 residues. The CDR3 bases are TGTGCCAGCAGTCCCCAGACTAGCTCGAAGACCCAGTACTTC. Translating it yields CASSPQTSSKTQYF.

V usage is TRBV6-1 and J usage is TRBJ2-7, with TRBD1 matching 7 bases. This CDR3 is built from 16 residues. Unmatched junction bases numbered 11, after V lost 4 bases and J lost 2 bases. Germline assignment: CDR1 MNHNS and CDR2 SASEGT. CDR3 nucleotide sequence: TGTGCCAGCAGTGGACCGGGACAGACAAGACCCTACGAGCAGTACTTC. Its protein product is CASSGPGQTRPYEQYF.

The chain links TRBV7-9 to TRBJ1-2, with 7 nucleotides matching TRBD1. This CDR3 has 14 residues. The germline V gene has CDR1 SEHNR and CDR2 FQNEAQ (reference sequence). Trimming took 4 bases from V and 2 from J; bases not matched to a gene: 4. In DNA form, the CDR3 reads TGTGCCAGCAGCTACCAGGGGGACAACTATGGCTACACCTTC. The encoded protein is CASSYQGDNYGYTF. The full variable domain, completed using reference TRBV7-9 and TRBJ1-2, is DTGVSQNPRHKITKRGQNVTFRCDPISEHNRLYWYRQTLGQGPEFLTYFQNEAQLEKSRLLSDRFSAERPKGSFSTLEIQRTEQGDSAMYLCASSYQGDNYGYTFGSGTRLTVV.

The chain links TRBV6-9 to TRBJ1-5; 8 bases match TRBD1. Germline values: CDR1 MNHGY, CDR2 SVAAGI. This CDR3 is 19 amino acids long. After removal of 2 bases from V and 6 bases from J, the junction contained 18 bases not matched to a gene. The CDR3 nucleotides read TGTGCCAGCAGTTATAAGGGTTCGGGCGGCAGGGGGCTAGCTCAGCCCCAGCATTTT. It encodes CASSYKGSGGRGLAQPQHF.